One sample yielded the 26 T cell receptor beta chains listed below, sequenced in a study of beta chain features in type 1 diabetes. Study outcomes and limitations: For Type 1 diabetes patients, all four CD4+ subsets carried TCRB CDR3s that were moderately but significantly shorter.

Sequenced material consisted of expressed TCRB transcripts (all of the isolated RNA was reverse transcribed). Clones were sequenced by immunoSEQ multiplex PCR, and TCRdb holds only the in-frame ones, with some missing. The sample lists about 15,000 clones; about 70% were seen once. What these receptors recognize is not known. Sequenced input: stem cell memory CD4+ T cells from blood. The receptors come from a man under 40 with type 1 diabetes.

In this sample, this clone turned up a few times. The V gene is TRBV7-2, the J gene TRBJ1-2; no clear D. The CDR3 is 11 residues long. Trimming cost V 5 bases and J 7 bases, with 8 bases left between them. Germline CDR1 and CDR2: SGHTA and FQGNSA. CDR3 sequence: CASSPAGGYTF. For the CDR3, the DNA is TGTGCCAGCAGCCCAGCGGGTGGCTACACCTTC.

The CDR3 DNA reads as TGTGCCAGCTCACCCGACCAGAACAGTGAAAAACTGTTTTTT. It yields the protein CASSPDQNSEKLFF. V gene TRBV18 combines with J gene TRBJ1-4, with D unclear. Trimming cost V 3 bases and J 7 bases, with 12 bases left between them. Per germline, CDR1 KGHSH and CDR2 LQKENI. This CDR3 has 14 residues.

CDR3 sequence: CSVGLAGGRRETQYF. CDR3 DNA: TGCAGCGTGGGACTAGCGGGGGGGCGACGGGAGACCCAGTACTTC. This sequence joins TRBV29-1 and TRBJ2-5; 16 bases line up with TRBD2. The CDR3 runs to 15 residues. The V and J ends lost 6 bases and 5 bases, in that order; junction bases with no gene match: 6. From germline, CDR1 is SQVTM and CDR2 ANQGSEA.

The CDR3 DNA reads as TGTGCCAGCAGCTTAGTTACGGCAGGGGGCACGCCGACCCAGTACTTC. Protein sequence: CASSLVTAGGTPTQYF. The rearrangement links TRBV7-2 to TRBJ2-5; 8 nucleotides match TRBD1. Unmatched junction bases numbered 11, after V lost 1 base and J lost 7 bases. Germline CDR1 is SGHTA and CDR2 is FQGNSA. The CDR3 totals 16 residues.

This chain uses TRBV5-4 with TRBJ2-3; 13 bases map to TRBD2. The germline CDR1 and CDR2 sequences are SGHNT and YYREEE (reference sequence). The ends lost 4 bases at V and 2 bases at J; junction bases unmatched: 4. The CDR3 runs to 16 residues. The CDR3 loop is CASSLGLAGFTDTQYF. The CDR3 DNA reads TGTGCCAGCAGCCTGGGACTAGCGGGGTTCACAGATACGCAGTATTTT. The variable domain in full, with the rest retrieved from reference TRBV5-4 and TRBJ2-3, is ETGVTQSPTHLIKTRGQQVTLRCSSQSGHNTVSWYQQALGQGPQFIFQYYREEENGRGNFPPRFSGLQFPNYSSELNVNALELDDSALYLCASSLGLAGFTDTQYFGPGTRLTVL.

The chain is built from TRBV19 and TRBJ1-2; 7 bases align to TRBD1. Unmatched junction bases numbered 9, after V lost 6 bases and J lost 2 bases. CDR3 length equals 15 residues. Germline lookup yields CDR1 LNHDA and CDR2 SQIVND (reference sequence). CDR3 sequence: CASSQNRGSNYGYTF. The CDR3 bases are TGTGCCAGTAGCCAAAACAGGGGATCCAACTATGGCTACACCTTC.

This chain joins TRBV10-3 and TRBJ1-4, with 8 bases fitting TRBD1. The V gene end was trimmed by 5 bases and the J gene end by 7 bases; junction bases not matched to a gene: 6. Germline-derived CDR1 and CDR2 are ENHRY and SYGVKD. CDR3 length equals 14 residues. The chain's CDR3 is CAISPDREGEKLFF. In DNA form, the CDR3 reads TGTGCCATCAGTCCGGACAGGGAGGGTGAAAAACTGTTTTTT.

The CDR3 DNA sequence: TGTGCCAGCAGTTATAGAGCGGGGGCGGACTACGAGCAGTACTTC. This gives the protein CASSYRAGADYEQYF. The rearrangement joins TRBV6-5 to TRBJ2-7, with 8 bases matching TRBD2. CDR1 and CDR2 from the germline V gene are MNHEY and SVGAGI. V shed 3 bases, J shed 3 bases, and the junction held 7 bases outside the gene matches. This CDR3 comprises 15 residues.

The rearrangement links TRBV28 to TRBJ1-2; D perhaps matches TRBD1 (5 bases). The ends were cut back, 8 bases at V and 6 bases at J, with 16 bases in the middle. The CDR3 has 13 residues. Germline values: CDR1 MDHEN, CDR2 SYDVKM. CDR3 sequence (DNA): TGTGCCAGCCGGGGGAGCGCCTCGAATGGCTACACCTTC. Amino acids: CASRGSASNGYTF.

For the CDR3, the DNA is TGTGCCAGCAAGAATGGGGCAACCGATACGCAGTATTTT. This gives the protein CASKNGATDTQYF. V and J are TRBV7-9 and TRBJ2-3, with D perhaps matching TRBD1 (5 bases). This CDR3 has 13 residues. From germline, CDR1 is SEHNR and CDR2 FQNEAQ (reference sequence). V was cut by 7 bases and J by 6 bases, with 14 bases left in between.

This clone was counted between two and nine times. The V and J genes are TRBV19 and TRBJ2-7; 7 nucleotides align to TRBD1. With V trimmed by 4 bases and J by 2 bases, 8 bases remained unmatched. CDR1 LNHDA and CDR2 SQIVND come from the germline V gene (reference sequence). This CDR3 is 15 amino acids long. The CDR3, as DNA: TGTGCCAGTAGTAGGTACCGGGACAGTACCTACGAGCAGTACTTC. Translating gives CASSRYRDSTYEQYF. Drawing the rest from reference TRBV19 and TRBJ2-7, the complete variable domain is DGGITQSPKYLFRKEGQNVTLSCEQNLNHDAMYWYRQDPGQGLRLIYYSQIVNDFQKGDIAEGYSVSREKKESFPLTVTSAQKNPTAFYLCASSRYRDSTYEQYFGPGTRLTVT.

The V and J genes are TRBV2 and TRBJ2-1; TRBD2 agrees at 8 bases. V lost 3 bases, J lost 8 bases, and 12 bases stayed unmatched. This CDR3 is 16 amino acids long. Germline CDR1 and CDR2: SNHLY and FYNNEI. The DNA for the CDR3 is TGTGCCAGCAGTGACGTGGCGGGGGGCCCTACCCATGAGCAGTTCTTC. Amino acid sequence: CASSDVAGGPTHEQFF.

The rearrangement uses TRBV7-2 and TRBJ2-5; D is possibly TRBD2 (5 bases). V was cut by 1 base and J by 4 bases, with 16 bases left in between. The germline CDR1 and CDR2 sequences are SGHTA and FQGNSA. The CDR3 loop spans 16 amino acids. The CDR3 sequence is CASSLVVSGSGETQYF. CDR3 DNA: TGTGCCAGCAGCTTAGTGGTTTCGGGGAGCGGAGAGACCCAGTACTTC.

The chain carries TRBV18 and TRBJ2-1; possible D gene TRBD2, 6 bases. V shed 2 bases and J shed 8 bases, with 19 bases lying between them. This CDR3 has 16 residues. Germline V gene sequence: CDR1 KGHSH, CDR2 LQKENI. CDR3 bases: TGTGCCAGCTCACCAGTTGCGGGGCAGTTAGCGGATGAGCAGTTCTTC. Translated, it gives CASSPVAGQLADEQFF.

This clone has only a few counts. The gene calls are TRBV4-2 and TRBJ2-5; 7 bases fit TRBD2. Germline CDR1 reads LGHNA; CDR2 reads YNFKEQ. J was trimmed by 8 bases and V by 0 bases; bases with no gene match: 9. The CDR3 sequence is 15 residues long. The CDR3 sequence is CASSQDQRAGDTQYF. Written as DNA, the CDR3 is TGTGCCAGCAGCCAAGATCAGAGGGCGGGGGACACCCAGTACTTC.

The CDR3 sequence is CASSIDLRGLAEAFF. DNA for the CDR3: TGTGCCAGTAGTATAGATCTTCGGGGGTTGGCTGAAGCTTTCTTT. This chain connects TRBV19 to TRBJ1-1; possible D gene TRBD1, 5 bases. The CDR3 contains 15 residues. V was clipped by 0 bases and J by 6 bases, with 14 bases between them. The germline CDR1 and CDR2 sequences are LNHDA and SQIVND (reference sequence).

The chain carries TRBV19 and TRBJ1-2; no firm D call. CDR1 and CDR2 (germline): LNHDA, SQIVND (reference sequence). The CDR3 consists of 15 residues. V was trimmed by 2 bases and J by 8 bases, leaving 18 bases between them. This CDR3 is CASSIPRRVTMGYTF. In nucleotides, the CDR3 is TGTGCCAGTAGTATACCTCGGAGGGTTACTATGGGCTACACCTTC.

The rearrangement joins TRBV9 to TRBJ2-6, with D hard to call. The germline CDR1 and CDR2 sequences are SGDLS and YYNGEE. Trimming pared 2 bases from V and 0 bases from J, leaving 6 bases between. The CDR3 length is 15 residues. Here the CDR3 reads CASSVSGSGANVLTF. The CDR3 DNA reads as TGTGCCAGCAGCGTGTCGGGCTCTGGGGCCAACGTCCTGACTTTC.

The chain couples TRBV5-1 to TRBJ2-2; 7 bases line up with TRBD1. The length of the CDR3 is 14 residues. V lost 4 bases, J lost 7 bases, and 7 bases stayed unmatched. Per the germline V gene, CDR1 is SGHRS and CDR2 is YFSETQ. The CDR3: CASSPDREHGELFF. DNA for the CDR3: TGCGCCAGCAGCCCCGACAGGGAACACGGGGAGCTGTTTTTT.

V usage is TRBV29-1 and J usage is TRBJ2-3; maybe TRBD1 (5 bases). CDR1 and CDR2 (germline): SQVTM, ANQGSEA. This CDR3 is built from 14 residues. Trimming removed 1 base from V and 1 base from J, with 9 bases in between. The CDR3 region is CSVEAVQGTDTQYF. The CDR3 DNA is TGCAGCGTTGAAGCTGTACAGGGCACAGATACGCAGTATTTT.

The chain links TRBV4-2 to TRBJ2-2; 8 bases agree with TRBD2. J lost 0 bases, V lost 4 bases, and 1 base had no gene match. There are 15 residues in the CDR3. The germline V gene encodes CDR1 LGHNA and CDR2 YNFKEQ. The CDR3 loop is CASSPGGPNTGELFF. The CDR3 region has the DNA TGTGCCAGCAGCCCGGGGGGGCCGAACACCGGGGAGCTGTTTTTT.

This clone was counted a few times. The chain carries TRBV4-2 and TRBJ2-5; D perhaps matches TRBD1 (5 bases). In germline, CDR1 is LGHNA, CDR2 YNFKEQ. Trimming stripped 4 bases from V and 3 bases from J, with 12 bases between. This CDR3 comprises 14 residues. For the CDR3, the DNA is TGTGCCAGCAGCCTATCCGACAGCGAAGAGACCCAGTACTTC. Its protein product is CASSLSDSEETQYF.

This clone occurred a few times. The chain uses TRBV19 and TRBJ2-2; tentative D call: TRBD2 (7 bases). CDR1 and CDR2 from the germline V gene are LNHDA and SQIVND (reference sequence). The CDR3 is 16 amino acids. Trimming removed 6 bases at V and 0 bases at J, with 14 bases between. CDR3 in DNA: TGTGCCAGTAGCGCTTGGGGGGGCCCGAACACCGGGGAGCTGTTTTTT. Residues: CASSAWGGPNTGELFF.

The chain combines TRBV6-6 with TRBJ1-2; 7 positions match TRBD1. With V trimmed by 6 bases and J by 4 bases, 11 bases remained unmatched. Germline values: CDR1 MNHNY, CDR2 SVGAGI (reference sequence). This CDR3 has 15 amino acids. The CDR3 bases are TGTGCCAGCAGCCGCGGGACAGCGGTCTCCTATGGCTACACCTTC. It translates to CASSRGTAVSYGYTF.

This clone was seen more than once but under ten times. Here the CDR3 reads CASRILNEQFF. DNA of the CDR3: TGCGCCAGCCGTATCTTAAATGAGCAGTTCTTC. The chain carries TRBV5-1 and TRBJ2-1; no reliable D call. The CDR3 covers 11 residues. V lost 7 bases, J lost 7 bases, and 9 bases lay in between. The V gene's germline CDR1 is SGHRS and CDR2 YFSETQ.

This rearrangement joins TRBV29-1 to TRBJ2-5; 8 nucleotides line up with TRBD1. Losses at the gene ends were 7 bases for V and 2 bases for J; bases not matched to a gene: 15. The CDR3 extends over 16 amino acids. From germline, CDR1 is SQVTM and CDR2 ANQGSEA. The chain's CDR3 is CSAISGTGRLQETQYF. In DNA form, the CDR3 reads TGCAGCGCCATTTCCGGGACAGGAAGACTGCAAGAGACCCAGTACTTC.